Listed here are 31 T cell receptor beta chains from one sample, sequenced in a study of blood T cell repertoires in COVID-19. Assay: immunoSEQ multiplex PCR; the TCRdb copy retains only in-frame clones and omits some. The table includes roughly 18,000 clones, roughly 93% detected once. Source material: peripheral blood. Receptors were obtained from a human donor in a cohort sampled during active COVID-19.

The V gene is TRBV11-2, the J gene TRBJ2-2, with a weak D call TRBD2 (5 bases). Germline assignment: CDR1 SGHAT and CDR2 FQNNGV. The CDR3 is 13 amino acids. The V and J ends lost 5 bases and 6 bases respectively, with 10 bases between them. The CDR3 loop reads CASSPREAGELFF. The CDR3 nucleotides are TGTGCCAGCAGCCCTCGGGAAGCCGGGGAGCTGTTTTTT. Full variable domain (outside the CDR3, taken from reference TRBV11-2 and TRBJ2-2): EAGVAQSPRYKIIEKRQSVAFWCNPISGHATLYWYQQILGQGPKLLIQFQNNGVVDDSQLPKDRFSAERLKGVDSTLKIQPAKLEDSAVYLCASSPREAGELFFGEGSRLTVL.

The chain links TRBV7-8 to TRBJ2-7; TRBD2 matches at 9 bases. CDR1 SGHVS and CDR2 FQNEAQ come from the germline V gene. This CDR3 region has 15 residues. Trimming took 5 bases from V and 5 from J; bases not matched to a gene: 10. CDR3 nucleotide sequence: TGTGCCAGCAGCCCAGAGGGCGGGAGGGCCAACGAGCAGTACTTC. Amino acid sequence: CASSPEGGRANEQYF.

The chain joins TRBV29-1 to TRBJ1-1, with D uncertain. CDR3 length: 14 residues. Trimming pared 6 bases from V and 2 bases from J, leaving 16 bases between. The V gene's germline CDR1 is SQVTM and CDR2 ANQGSEA. The CDR3 nucleotides read TGCAGCGTCGCCCAAGGAGGGTTTAACACTGAAGCTTTCTTT. This translates into CSVAQGGFNTEAFF.

In its sample, this clone was seen once. V usage is TRBV19 and J usage is TRBJ2-3, with D perhaps TRBD1 (6 bases). Trimming removed 6 bases at V and 0 bases at J, with 7 bases between. The CDR3 contains 13 residues. The germline V gene has CDR1 LNHDA and CDR2 SQIVND (reference sequence). The CDR3 loop reads CASRTGSTDTQYF. In DNA, the CDR3 is TGTGCCAGTAGGACAGGAAGCACAGATACGCAGTATTTT. Based on the CDR3 plus reference TRBV19 and TRBJ2-3, the full variable domain is DGGITQSPKYLFRKEGQNVTLSCEQNLNHDAMYWYRQDPGQGLRLIYYSQIVNDFQKGDIAEGYSVSREKKESFPLTVTSAQKNPTAFYLCASRTGSTDTQYFGPGTRLTVL.

This sequence joins TRBV5-1 and TRBJ2-7, with D possibly matching TRBD1 (6 bases). This CDR3 has 15 residues. CDR1 is SGHRS and CDR2 is YFSETQ in the germline V gene. V gave up 5 bases and J gave up 0 bases, with 15 bases separating them. CDR3 nucleotides: TGCGCCAGCAGAGGGACATCCCATTACTCCTACGAGCAGTACTTC. Amino acid sequence: CASRGTSHYSYEQYF.

The genes are TRBV7-9 and TRBJ1-1; 8 positions agree with TRBD1. V lost 4 bases and J lost 4; bases outside the gene matches: 11. CDR1 is SEHNR, CDR2 FQNEAQ, per germline (reference sequence). The CDR3 runs 16 residues. Written as DNA, the CDR3 is TGTGCCAGCAGCTCCCCACCAGGGGGCCGGAGCACTGAAGCTTTCTTT. Translating it yields CASSSPPGGRSTEAFF.

The rearrangement uses TRBV11-3 and TRBJ2-2, with 7 nucleotides matching TRBD1. V lost 1 base and J lost 6; bases outside the gene matches: 5. CDR3 size: 15 residues. Germline V gene sequence: CDR1 SGHNT, CDR2 YENEEA. The chain's CDR3 is CASSLGQGLPGELFF. CDR3 nucleotides: TGTGCCAGCAGCTTAGGACAGGGTCTCCCCGGGGAGCTGTTTTTT.

The chain couples TRBV20-1 to TRBJ2-5; D call uncertain. Germline V gene data show CDR1 as DFQATT and CDR2 as SNEGSKA (reference sequence). Trimming took off 6 bases at V and 2 bases at J, with 7 bases between the two ends. CDR3 length equals 11 residues. CDR3 loop: CSAHRQETQYF. The CDR3 DNA sequence: TGCAGTGCCCACCGGCAAGAGACCCAGTACTTC.

The genes are TRBV27 and TRBJ2-1; TRBD2 is a possible D gene (5 bases). The germline V and J ends were trimmed by 6 bases and 8 bases, with 17 bases remaining between them. The CDR3 covers 14 residues. CDR1 is MNHEY, CDR2 SMNVEV, per germline (reference sequence). The CDR3 protein is CASRVASRVDEQFF. The CDR3 DNA is TGTGCCAGCAGGGTCGCGTCGCGGGTCGATGAGCAGTTCTTC.

The chain is built from TRBV6-5 and TRBJ2-5; 7 nucleotides agree with TRBD2. The germline V gene has CDR1 MNHEY and CDR2 SVGAGI. Trimming at V came to 7 bases and at J to 3 bases, leaving 8 bases not matched to a gene. This CDR3 is built from 14 residues. CDR3 in amino acids: CASKRMGGEETQYF. In DNA, the CDR3 is TGTGCCAGCAAGCGAATGGGAGGGGAAGAGACCCAGTACTTC.

The rearrangement links TRBV28 to TRBJ1-2, with D perhaps matching TRBD1 (5 bases). This CDR3 is built from 12 residues. The germline CDR1 and CDR2 sequences are MDHEN and SYDVKM. V lost 5 bases, J lost 2 bases, and 6 bases lay in between. Here the CDR3 reads CASSNRNYGYTF. DNA of the CDR3: TGTGCCAGCAGTAACAGGAACTATGGCTACACCTTC.

V is TRBV4-2 and J is TRBJ2-7; 12 positions agree with TRBD2. The V and J ends lost 1 base and 4 bases, in that order; junction bases with no gene match: 2. Germline CDR1 and CDR2: LGHNA and YNFKEQ. This CDR3 spans 15 amino acids. The CDR3 is CASSQGTSGKYEQYF. The CDR3 nucleotides are TGTGCCAGCAGCCAAGGGACTAGCGGGAAATACGAGCAGTACTTC.

The gene calls are TRBV12-5 and TRBJ2-7, with TRBD2 matching over 7 bases. The ends lost 6 bases at V and 2 bases at J; junction bases unmatched: 13. There are 16 residues in the CDR3. Germline CDR1 reads LGHNT; CDR2 reads FRNRAP. CDR3 in amino acids: CASGSLGRGFTYEQYF. The CDR3 region has the DNA TGTGCTAGTGGGTCGCTGGGGCGGGGGTTTACCTACGAGCAGTACTTC.

The rearrangement links TRBV5-1 to TRBJ1-4, with TRBD1 as a possible D gene (5 bases). The V gene's germline CDR1 is SGHRS and CDR2 YFSETQ. The length of the CDR3 is 15 residues. Trimming removed 2 bases from V and 8 bases from J, with 16 bases in between. Here the CDR3 reads CASSFTTGPGEKLFF. The CDR3 DNA follows: TGCGCCAGCAGCTTTACTACAGGACCCGGGGAAAAACTGTTTTTT.

The chain uses TRBV6-5 and TRBJ1-5; 11 bases are shared with TRBD1. Losses at the gene ends were 8 bases for V and 2 bases for J; bases not matched to a gene: 5. CDR3 length: 15 residues. Germline V gene data show CDR1 as MNHEY and CDR2 as SVGAGI. CDR3 region: CASWDRGTGNQPQHF. As DNA, the CDR3 is TGTGCCAGCTGGGACAGGGGGACGGGCAATCAGCCCCAGCATTTT.

CDR3 bases: TGTGCCAGCAGTCCCGACAGGGGATCCTCCTACGAGCAGTACTTC. This sequence encodes CASSPDRGSSYEQYF. The gene calls are TRBV11-2 and TRBJ2-7; 8 bases line up with TRBD1. CDR1 is SGHAT and CDR2 is FQNNGV in the germline V gene. V dropped 6 bases and J dropped 0; count of bases not matched to a gene: 7. The CDR3 is 15 amino acids.

This sequence joins TRBV5-4 and TRBJ2-2, with 12 positions matching TRBD2. V trimming: 3 bases; J trimming: 3 bases; junction bases outside the gene matches: 0. The CDR3 is 15 residues long. Germline values: CDR1 SGHNT, CDR2 YYREEE (reference sequence). CDR3 sequence (DNA): TGTGCCAGCAGCTCTAGCGGGAGGGACACCGGGGAGCTGTTTTTT. Protein product: CASSSSGRDTGELFF.

This clone was detected a few times. V is TRBV6-6 and J is TRBJ1-6; 8 nucleotides line up with TRBD1. The germline gives CDR1 MNHNY, CDR2 SVGAGI (reference sequence). Germline trimming cut 6 bases from V and 7 bases from J; bases unmatched to any gene: 5. The CDR3 length is 14 residues. The DNA of the CDR3 is TGTGCCAGCAGCCCGGACAGGGCGAATTCACCCCTCCACTTT. Its translation: CASSPDRANSPLHF.

This clone was seen a single time. This chain uses TRBV14 with TRBJ1-2, with 9 bases identical to TRBD1. V lost 4 bases to trimming and J lost 3 bases; unmatched junction nucleotides: 0. Per germline, CDR1 SGHDN and CDR2 FVKESK. CDR3 size: 13 residues. CDR3 nucleotide sequence: TGTGCCAGCAGCCGGGACAGGGACTATGGCTACACCTTC. It is translated as CASSRDRDYGYTF.

Points on this clone: A junction boundary mismatches the germline segment, possibly from a read error. V usage is TRBV6-5 and J usage is TRBJ1-1; the D gene is possibly TRBD1 (5 bases). This CDR3 spans 15 amino acids. Germline V lookup: CDR1 MNHEY, CDR2 SVGAGI. The CDR3 sequence: CASSNSKQGMTEAFF. Here the CDR3 DNA reads TGTGCCAGCAGTAACTCGAAGCAGGGAATGACTGAAGCTTTCTTT.

The rearrangement links TRBV19 to TRBJ2-1; 8 bases are shared with TRBD2. This CDR3 region has 14 residues. Looked up from germline, CDR1 is LNHDA and CDR2 is SQIVND (reference sequence). The V and J ends lost 6 bases and 4 bases, in that order; junction bases with no gene match: 5. CDR3 sequence: CASSGTRGYNEQFF. As DNA, the CDR3 is TGTGCCAGTAGCGGGACTAGAGGTTACAATGAGCAGTTCTTC. Full variable domain (outside the CDR3, taken from reference TRBV19 and TRBJ2-1): DGGITQSPKYLFRKEGQNVTLSCEQNLNHDAMYWYRQDPGQGLRLIYYSQIVNDFQKGDIAEGYSVSREKKESFPLTVTSAQKNPTAFYLCASSGTRGYNEQFFGPGTRLTVL.

This clone has just one count. The rearrangement joins TRBV9 to TRBJ2-6; weak D call: TRBD1 (6 bases). The V and J ends lost 8 bases and 0 bases respectively, with 18 bases between them. CDR1 SGDLS and CDR2 YYNGEE come from the germline V gene. CDR3 length: 17 residues. CDR3 in DNA: TGTGCCAGTGCATCGGGCAGGGGATTCTCTGGGGCCAACGTCCTGACTTTC. Its translation: CASASGRGFSGANVLTF. The full variable domain, its missing parts supplied by reference TRBV9 and TRBJ2-6, is DSGVTQTPKHLITATGQRVTLRCSPRSGDLSVYWYQQSLDQGLQFLIQYYNGEERAKGNILERFSAQQFPDLHSELNLSSLELGDSALYFCASASGRGFSGANVLTFGAGSRLTVL.

This clone was observed a few times. The chain employs TRBV20-1 and TRBJ2-1; D gene ambiguous. The CDR3 consists of 10 residues. V shed 1 base and J shed 7 bases, with 2 bases lying between them. Looked up from germline, CDR1 is DFQATT and CDR2 is SNEGSKA (reference sequence). The CDR3: CSARANEQFF. In DNA, the CDR3 is TGCAGTGCTAGAGCTAATGAGCAGTTCTTC.

The chain uses TRBV11-3 and TRBJ2-5; 7 bases map to TRBD1. The CDR3 is made up of 15 amino acids. CDR1 is SGHNT and CDR2 is YENEEA in the germline V gene. V lost 4 bases to trimming and J lost 4 bases; unmatched junction nucleotides: 9. CDR3 region: CASSSRQGGRETQYF. As DNA, the CDR3 is TGTGCCAGCAGCTCCCGACAGGGTGGGAGAGAGACCCAGTACTTC.

The genes are TRBV7-9 and TRBJ2-3; 8 nucleotides match TRBD2. The CDR3 has 17 amino acids. V lost 1 base to trimming and J lost 0 bases; unmatched junction nucleotides: 6. Germline CDR1 and CDR2: SEHNR and FQNEAQ (reference sequence). This chain's CDR3 is CASSLVSSGTSTDTQYF. The CDR3 nucleotides read TGTGCCAGCAGCTTAGTTAGTAGCGGGACTAGCACAGATACGCAGTATTTT.

The rearrangement uses TRBV19 and TRBJ2-1, with TRBD2 identical over 11 bases. CDR1 and CDR2 from the germline V gene are LNHDA and SQIVND (reference sequence). The trim removed 1 base at V and 7 bases at J, leaving 21 bases unmatched. This CDR3 is 21 amino acids long. The DNA for the CDR3 is TGTGCCAGTAGTATAGGAAACAGGGGGGATTTAGCGGGAGGGACGGAGAATGAGCAGTTCTTC. As protein: CASSIGNRGDLAGGTENEQFF.

The chain joins TRBV2 to TRBJ1-3; TRBD1 is a possible D gene (6 bases). Germline assignment: CDR1 SNHLY and CDR2 FYNNEI. There are 15 residues in the CDR3. Trimming shortened V by 2 bases and J by 3 bases, and 11 bases separated the two germline ends. CDR3 DNA: TGTGCCAGCAGTGAATGGGGGGGCGGTGGAAACACCATATATTTT. Its protein product is CASSEWGGGGNTIYF.

The gene calls are TRBV7-2 and TRBJ1-2; 7 bases match TRBD1. V was pared by 4 bases and J by 0 bases, with 2 bases of the junction left unmatched. This CDR3 region has 14 residues. Germline loops: CDR1 SGHTA, CDR2 FQGNSA. The CDR3 protein is CASSSGGTNYGYTF. DNA for the CDR3: TGTGCCAGCAGCTCAGGGGGTACTAACTATGGCTACACCTTC. The full variable domain, rest sourced from reference TRBV7-2 and TRBJ1-2, is GAGVSQSPSNKVTEKGKDVELRCDPISGHTALYWYRQSLGQGLEFLIYFQGNSAPDKSGLPSDRFSAERTGGSVSTLTIQRTQQEDSAVYLCASSSGGTNYGYTFGSGTRLTVV.

This chain links TRBV7-8 with TRBJ2-5; 10 bases are shared with TRBD1. CDR3 length: 16 amino acids. Per germline, CDR1 SGHVS and CDR2 FQNEAQ. V lost 2 bases to trimming and J lost 4 bases; unmatched junction nucleotides: 7. This CDR3 reads CASSLKGQGMRETQYF. Here the CDR3 DNA reads TGTGCCAGCAGCTTAAAGGGACAGGGGATGCGAGAGACCCAGTACTTC.

The chain employs TRBV6-6 and TRBJ2-2, with a tentative D call TRBD2 (5 bases). Trimming stripped 0 bases from V and 5 bases from J, with 13 bases between. There are 16 residues in the CDR3. Per the germline V gene, CDR1 is MNHNY and CDR2 is SVGAGI (reference sequence). The chain's CDR3 is CASSYSSGRGTGELFF. CDR3 sequence (DNA): TGTGCCAGCAGTTACTCTTCGGGCCGAGGGACCGGGGAGCTGTTTTTT.

The chain carries TRBV30 and TRBJ2-7; D gene uncertain. Trimming stripped 2 bases from V and 3 bases from J, with 20 bases between. Germline CDR1 and CDR2: GTSNPN and SVGIG (reference sequence). CDR3 length: 16 residues. In nucleotides, the CDR3 is TGTGCCTGGAGTATCGACCGAGCGCTACTTATCTACGAGCAGTACTTC. As protein: CAWSIDRALLIYEQYF.